This T cell receptor beta chain stems from a study of blood T cells in healthy people across ages. This CDR3 region has 12 residues. The germline CDR1 and CDR2 sequences are DFQATT and SNEGSKA (reference sequence). Study conclusions and caveats: It was the long-lived donors that had more naive CD4+ cells and higher diversity than aged donors.

It was with a sample-barcoded 5' primer and a J-beta primer mix that a second PCR of about 6 to 12 cycles was run. TCRdb recomputed calls from the 5' RACE reads with MiXCR, one row per CDR3 protein. The sample contains around 1,000,000 distinct CDR3 sequences, around 25% of which appear only once. As for this clonotype: Its antigen remains unidentified.

This same sample was also part of a study on T cells of mothers and their children.

The rearrangement links TRBV20-1 to TRBJ2-5, with D maybe TRBD2 (6 bases). The assigned J gene may be wrong: the sequence end matches TRBJ2-1 better. Sequenced input: blood. This receptor was identified in a girl aged 2-9 years in good health. CDR3 loop: CSASKRVNEQFF. The CDR3 DNA is TGCAGTGCTAGTAAGCGGGTTAATGAGCAGTTCTTC.